The 31 T cell receptor beta chains listed next were all sequenced from one sample in a study of CD8+CD57+ T cells in acquired aplastic anemia. Before being chosen for sequencing, patients had shown CD8+CD57+ cell expansion by flow cytometry. CDR3 and TCR beta VDJ profiling relied on a genomic DNA template. TCRdb called the reads again in MiXCR, with one record for every CDR3 protein. The sample lists a few hundred thousand distinct CDR3 sequences, around 30% occurring once. Sample: sorted CD4+, CD8+, or CD8+CD57+ T cells (not recorded which) from PBMCs. The receptors derive from a human donor with aplastic anemia.

At least ten counts were recorded for this clonotype. The chain has TRBV7-9 and TRBJ1-3; D uncertain. V lost 5 bases, J lost 0 bases, and 14 bases lay in between. Germline-derived CDR1 and CDR2 are SEHNR and FQNEAQ (reference sequence). The CDR3 contains 16 residues. For the CDR3, the DNA is TGTGCCAGCAGCCAATCCCAAATAACCTCTGGAAACACCATATATTTT. Protein product: CASSQSQITSGNTIYF.

Only one count was recorded for this clonotype. Germline is not matched at one junction end, which may reflect a read error. This sequence joins TRBV20-1 and TRBJ1-1, with unresolved D. Germline CDR1 DFQATT, CDR2 SNEGSKA (reference sequence). This CDR3 comprises 13 residues. The CDR3 spells CGARTRMNTEAFF. The DNA of the CDR3 is TGCGGTGCTAGAACCAGAATGAACACTGAAGCTTTCTTT.

This clonotype was seen at least ten times. The CDR3 region has the DNA TGCGCCAGCAGCAGGGAAGGGGTAAACGGTCAGCCCCAGCATTTT. Its protein is CASSREGVNGQPQHF. V gene TRBV5-1 combines with J gene TRBJ1-5, with D perhaps TRBD1 (5 bases). The germline V gene has CDR1 SGHRS and CDR2 YFSETQ. V was trimmed by 4 bases and J by 6 bases, leaving 17 bases between them. CDR3 size: 15 residues. The whole variable domain, filled in from reference TRBV5-1 and TRBJ1-5, reads KAGVTQTPRYLIKTRGQQVTLSCSPISGHRSVSWYQQTPGQGLQFLFEYFSETQRNKGNFPGRFSGRQFSNSRSEMNVSTLELGDSALYLCASSREGVNGQPQHFGDGTRLSIL.

This clonotype was counted once. This sequence joins TRBV2 and TRBJ1-5; the match to TRBD1 covers 10 bases. The ends lost 7 bases at V and 6 bases at J; junction bases unmatched: 6. Germline values: CDR1 SNHLY, CDR2 FYNNEI. CDR3 length: 14 amino acids. The CDR3, as DNA: TGTGCCAGCACCCTGGACAGGGGGAGTCAGCCCCAGCATTTT. Protein sequence: CASTLDRGSQPQHF.

There are a few counts of this clonotype. The rearrangement links TRBV29-1 to TRBJ1-5; D is undetermined. Germline V gene lookup returns CDR1 SQVTM and CDR2 ANQGSEA. V lost 6 bases and J 6 bases, leaving 6 bases between the germline ends. CDR3 length equals 10 residues. CDR3 sequence: CSVGGQPQHF. The CDR3 DNA follows: TGCAGCGTGGGCGGTCAGCCCCAGCATTTT. The whole variable domain, filled in from reference TRBV29-1 and TRBJ1-5, reads SAVISQKPSRDICQRGTSLTIQCQVDSQVTMMFWYRQQPGQSLTLIATANQGSEATYESGFVIDKFPISRPNLTFSTLTVSNMSPEDSSIYLCSVGGQPQHFGDGTRLSIL.

This clonotype came up many times. The V call is TRBV25-1, the J call TRBJ2-1; the D gene is possibly TRBD2 (7 bases). This CDR3 region has 16 residues. V was pared by 5 bases and J by 6 bases, with 20 bases between. The germline V gene encodes CDR1 MGHDK and CDR2 SYGVNS. This CDR3 reads CASSPLGGDGSNEQFF. As DNA, the CDR3 is TGTGCCAGCAGTCCTTTAGGGGGGGACGGGTCCAATGAGCAGTTCTTC.

This clonotype was counted between two and nine times. The chain is built from TRBV20-1 and TRBJ2-2; 8 bases are a match to TRBD2. The CDR3 consists of 15 residues. V was pared by 2 bases and J by 4 bases, with 6 bases of the junction left unmatched. CDR1 is DFQATT and CDR2 is SNEGSKA in the germline V gene (reference sequence). CDR3 loop: CSARKAGGGTGELFF. CDR3 coding DNA: TGCAGTGCTAGAAAGGCGGGGGGAGGCACCGGGGAGCTGTTTTTT.

J is TRBJ2-7 and V is TRBV3-1; D is ambiguous. The CDR3 length is 13 residues. CDR1 LGHDT and CDR2 YNNKEL come from the germline V gene (reference sequence). Trimming took off 1 base at V and 4 bases at J, with 8 bases between the two ends. The DNA of the CDR3 is TGTGCCAGCAGCCAAGTTATGGCTTACGAGCAGTACTTC. Amino acid sequence: CASSQVMAYEQYF.

This clonotype was seen a few times. V usage is TRBV6-5 and J usage is TRBJ1-4; 9 bases are shared with TRBD1. The germline CDR1 and CDR2 sequences are MNHEY and SVGAGI. With 4 bases clipped from V and 8 bases from J, the junction kept 11 bases outside the gene matches. The CDR3 sequence is 16 residues long. The chain's CDR3 is CASSSSFGTGHEKLFF. The CDR3 DNA reads TGTGCCAGCAGTTCTTCCTTCGGGACAGGGCACGAAAAACTGTTTTTT.

This clonotype has at least ten counts. The chain has TRBV19 and TRBJ2-7; D not certain. Germline CDR1 reads LNHDA; CDR2 reads SQIVND (reference sequence). There are 13 residues in the CDR3. Between the trimmed V and J ends, which lost 6 bases and 0 bases, there was a span of 9 bases. CDR3 sequence (DNA): TGTGCCAGTAGCTATCAGAGCTCCTACGAGCAGTACTTC. Protein: CASSYQSSYEQYF.

V gene TRBV2 combines with J gene TRBJ2-7, with TRBD1 matching 8 bases. Germline CDR1 SNHLY, CDR2 FYNNEI. This CDR3 region has 16 residues. V gave up 5 bases and J gave up 2 bases; unmatched junction bases: 11. As DNA, the CDR3 is TGTGCCAGCAGTTACTCGGGACAGGCTCAAACCTACGAGCAGTACTTC. Its protein is CASSYSGQAQTYEQYF.

A note on this clonotype: The missing conserved phenylalanine or tryptophan at the end of this CDR3 makes a read error likely. The V gene is TRBV14, the J gene TRBJ2-5; the D is unclear. Germline loops: CDR1 SGHDN, CDR2 FVKESK. Trimming removed 0 bases from V and 4 bases from J, with 12 bases in between. This CDR3 region has 15 residues. CDR3 residues: CASSQDYGPGETQYV. The DNA of the CDR3 is TGTGCCAGCAGCCAAGATTACGGGCCCGGAGAGACCCAGTACGTC.

The chain links TRBV9 to TRBJ2-2, with 9 bases lining up with TRBD2. There are 15 residues in the CDR3. Looked up from germline, CDR1 is SGDLS and CDR2 is YYNGEE. With V trimmed by 2 bases and J by 5 bases, 4 bases remained unmatched. The CDR3 is CASSVAGGRTGELFF. CDR3 nucleotide sequence: TGTGCCAGCAGCGTCGCGGGGGGGAGAACCGGGGAGCTGTTTTTT.

A remark on this clonotype: Without the conserved terminal phenylalanine or tryptophan, this CDR3 likely stems from a read error. The chain employs TRBV4-2 and TRBJ2-7; D is unclear. Germline V CDR1 and CDR2: LGHNA, YNFKEQ. The CDR3 covers 14 residues. Trimming took off 0 bases at V and 1 base at J, with 7 bases between the two ends. Written as DNA, the CDR3 is TGTGCCAGCAGCCAAGATATTGGGTCCTACGAGCAGTACCTC. It specifies CASSQDIGSYEQYL.

This clonotype has more than one count but fewer than ten. This chain links TRBV19 with TRBJ2-1, with D uncertain. Germline CDR1 LNHDA, CDR2 SQIVND (reference sequence). The CDR3 is 17 residues long. V was shortened by 2 bases and J by 9 bases, with 23 bases between the two germline ends. The CDR3 sequence is CASSIWQVIPVVGEQFF. The CDR3 nucleotides read TGTGCCAGTAGTATATGGCAGGTCATCCCGGTGGTCGGTGAGCAGTTCTTC.

This clonotype has just a few counts. CDR3 sequence reads: CASSYSTLGGSAYTF. The CDR3 DNA sequence: TGTGCCAGCAGTTACTCGACTTTGGGGGGGAGCGCCTACACCTTC. This chain links TRBV6-5 with TRBJ1-2; the D gene is possibly TRBD1 (5 bases). V gave up 0 bases and J gave up 10 bases, with 18 bases separating them. CDR1 and CDR2 from the germline V gene are MNHEY and SVGAGI. The CDR3 covers 15 residues.

This rearrangement joins TRBV10-3 to TRBJ1-2, with D possibly matching TRBD1 (6 bases). From germline, CDR1 is ENHRY and CDR2 SYGVKD. Trimming shortened V by 10 bases and J by 9 bases, and 15 bases separated the two germline ends. The CDR3 extends over 11 amino acids. CDR3 coding DNA: TGTGCCAGTACAGGGAAGTATAGCTACACCTTC. Residues: CASTGKYSYTF.

The chain uses TRBV5-6 and TRBJ1-2, with D possibly TRBD1 on 6 matching bases. The CDR3 extends over 15 amino acids. V dropped 4 bases and J dropped 2 bases, with 15 bases sitting between them. CDR1 and CDR2 (germline): SGHDT, YYEEEE. CDR3 DNA sequence: TGTGCCAGCAGCCCGCGGGACGGACAGAACTATGGCTACACCTTC. Its protein is CASSPRDGQNYGYTF.

This chain connects TRBV9 to TRBJ1-6, with D possibly being TRBD1 (5 bases). V shed 4 bases and J shed 7 bases, with 15 bases lying between them. The CDR3 covers 15 residues. Looked up from germline, CDR1 is SGDLS and CDR2 is YYNGEE. The CDR3 loop is CASSRGPSSNSPLHF. In nucleotides, the CDR3 is TGTGCCAGCAGCCGGGGCCCATCGTCGAATTCACCCCTCCACTTT.

This clonotype was detected a few times. Relative to the germline gene, one junction end is altered; a read error may explain this. V gene TRBV10-3 combines with J gene TRBJ2-1; D is unclear. The CDR3 is made up of 16 amino acids. The V gene's germline CDR1 is ENHRY and CDR2 SYGVKD. CDR3 sequence: CASSPVQTSSYNEQFF. CDR3 sequence (DNA): TGTGCCAGCAGTCCAGTACAAACAAGCTCCTACAATGAGCAGTTCTTC.

This clonotype was recorded a few times. The J gene is TRBJ2-5, the V gene TRBV7-9; D perhaps matches TRBD2 (5 bases). V was cut by 1 base and J by 4 bases, with 10 bases left in between. The CDR3 is 14 residues long. Germline V gene sequence: CDR1 SEHNR, CDR2 FQNEAQ (reference sequence). The CDR3 DNA reads TGTGCCAGCAGCTTAGTAGTTGCGGGAGAGACCCAGTACTTC. It encodes CASSLVVAGETQYF.

The chain combines TRBV7-9 with TRBJ2-7; D possibly corresponds to TRBD2 (5 bases). The CDR3 length is 12 residues. The V gene's germline CDR1 is SEHNR and CDR2 FQNEAQ (reference sequence). V was clipped by 5 bases and J by 4 bases, with 9 bases between them. CDR3 sequence (DNA): TGTGCCAGCAGCGAGGGCCCATACGAGCAGTACGTC. It is translated as CASSEGPYEQYV.

The chain combines TRBV4-1 with TRBJ2-5; 9 bases are a match to TRBD2. The CDR3 is 15 residues long. CDR1 is MGHRA and CDR2 is YSYEKL in the germline V gene. V was clipped by 1 base and J by 5 bases; unmatched bases: 5. This chain's CDR3 is CASSQVAGEWETQYF. The CDR3 bases are TGCGCCAGCAGCCAAGTAGCGGGAGAGTGGGAGACCCAGTACTTC.

The rearrangement links TRBV6-6 to TRBJ2-4; a possible D gene is TRBD2 (6 bases). V was shortened by 8 bases and J by 7 bases, with 18 bases between the two germline ends. This CDR3 comprises 14 residues. CDR1 MNHNY and CDR2 SVGAGI come from the germline V gene (reference sequence). CDR3 sequence reads: CASRSRGRENIQYF. The CDR3 DNA sequence: TGTGCCAGCCGGTCCCGAGGCCGGGAGAACATTCAGTACTTC.

In its sample, this clonotype was seen many times. The rearrangement uses TRBV12-3 or TRBV12-4 and TRBJ1-5, with 10 bases lining up with TRBD1. After removal of 6 bases from V and 6 bases from J, the junction contained 8 bases not matched to a gene. This CDR3 has 15 amino acids. CDR3 region: CASSRDRGRGQPQHF. The CDR3 region has the DNA TGTGCCAGCAGCCGGGACAGGGGTAGAGGTCAGCCCCAGCATTTT.

In regard to this clonotype: No conserved phenylalanine or tryptophan is present at the end of the CDR3, so a read error is the likely explanation. The V and J genes are TRBV13 and TRBJ2-7; D is uncertain. V was clipped by 1 base and J by 2 bases, with 9 bases between them. CDR1 PRHDT and CDR2 FYEKMQ come from the germline V gene (reference sequence). The CDR3 is made up of 14 amino acids. The CDR3 loop reads CASSLVPGPYEQYS. DNA of the CDR3: TGTGCCAGCAGCTTAGTTCCGGGCCCCTACGAGCAGTACTCC.

J is TRBJ2-5 and V is TRBV7-9, with D tentatively TRBD1 or TRBD2 (5 bases each). V lost 5 bases and J lost 6, with 10 bases in between. Looked up from germline, CDR1 is SEHNR and CDR2 is FQNEAQ (reference sequence). The CDR3 totals 12 residues. CDR3 loop: CASSEWGKTQYF. CDR3 DNA sequence: TGTGCCAGCAGCGAGTGGGGGAAGACCCAGTACTTC.

The V call is TRBV5-1, the J call TRBJ1-2; the D is unclear. The CDR3 runs to 14 residues. Germline CDR1 is SGHRS and CDR2 is YFSETQ. The V end was cut by 1 base, the J end by 2 bases, with 9 bases between. The CDR3 region is CASSLSEINYGYTF. The CDR3 nucleotides read TGCGCCAGCAGCTTGTCAGAGATCAACTATGGCTACACCTTC.

The chain combines TRBV4-3 with TRBJ2-7; 7 nucleotides align to TRBD2. CDR1 is LGHNA and CDR2 is YSLEER in the germline V gene. The V gene end was trimmed by 1 base and the J gene end by 3 bases; junction bases not matched to a gene: 6. The CDR3 spans 15 residues. CDR3 DNA: TGCGCCAGCAGCCAAGTCCTAGCGGCGAACTACGAGCAGTACTTC. Protein sequence: CASSQVLAANYEQYF.

This clonotype appeared many times. The chain couples TRBV24-1 to TRBJ1-2; the D is unclear. The germline gives CDR1 KGHDR, CDR2 SFDVKD. Trimming removed 7 bases at V and 4 bases at J, with 9 bases between. CDR3 size: 12 residues. As DNA, the CDR3 is TGTGCCACCAGCGAGGACGGCTATGGCTACACCTTC. Translation gives CATSEDGYGYTF.

The chain recombines TRBV7-2 with TRBJ1-1; D gene ambiguous. Germline V gene sequence: CDR1 SGHTA, CDR2 FQGNSA. The V end was cut by 2 bases, the J end by 0 bases, with 7 bases between. The CDR3 totals 14 residues. CDR3 bases: TGTGCCAGCAGCTTAACGGTCTTGAACACTGAAGCTTTCTTT. It is translated as CASSLTVLNTEAFF.